This TCR beta chain was recorded in a study of shared clonotypes between healthy human individuals. Sequencing was at deep level. Method: immunoSEQ multiplex PCR; TCRdb's copy keeps in-frame clones and lacks some. The table shows hundreds of thousands of clones, with around 96% occurring only once. Only CD45RO-negative cells positively selected for CCR7 counted as naive CD8 cells, so terminally differentiated effector memory CD45RA+ cells were excluded. The CDR3 totals 16 residues. Germline-derived CDR1 and CDR2 are LNHDA and SQIVND (reference sequence). V dropped 1 base and J dropped 2 bases, with 15 bases sitting between them.

This chain links TRBV19 with TRBJ2-7, with a tentative D call TRBD1 (6 bases). Sequencing used naive CD8+ T cells sorted from blood. This receptor was taken from a woman in her 30s in good health. In nucleotides, the CDR3 is TGTGCCAGTAGTATAGGGGCGGCAGGGGCGGCCTACGAGCAGTACTTC. Residues: CASSIGAAGAAYEQYF. Complete variable domain (other parts from reference TRBV19 and TRBJ2-7): DGGITQSPKYLFRKEGQNVTLSCEQNLNHDAMYWYRQDPGQGLRLIYYSQIVNDFQKGDIAEGYSVSREKKESFPLTVTSAQKNPTAFYLCASSIGAAGAAYEQYFGPGTRLTVT.